The text below deals with one TCR beta chain. This sample was included in a study of cytomegalovirus exposure and HLA in healthy donors. Amplification used 60 Vbeta primers and 13 Jbeta primers. The assay was immunoSEQ multiplex PCR, and TCRdb's table has in-frame clones only and misses some. The sample data list over 100,000 clones. The CDR3 is 16 amino acids. Per the germline V gene, CDR1 is WNHNN and CDR2 is SYGVQD (reference sequence). V gave up 0 bases and J gave up 8 bases, with 14 bases separating them. The sequenced sample was PBMCs. The source of this sequence is a young man in good health and CMV-seronegative. This chain joins TRBV10-1 and TRBJ1-6; the D gene is possibly TRBD1 (6 bases). The CDR3 sequence: CASSESTGHVYSPLHF. The DNA for the CDR3 is TGCGCCAGCAGTGAGTCCACAGGGCACGTTTATTCACCCCTCCACTTT.